This is a list of T cell receptor beta chains from one sample in a study of blood T cell repertoires in COVID-19. TCRdb's copy holds only in-frame clones and misses some; the assay was immunoSEQ multiplex PCR. The table has 120,000 or so clones, about 80% seen once; the top ten hold about 25%. The sample comprised peripheral blood. The receptors shown here come from a human donor in a cohort sampled during active COVID-19. The conserved cysteine and the conserved F or W are not part of the CDR3 here. A D gene is named only where the DNA matches it firmly.

J gene,D gene,V gene,CDR3 protein
TRBJ1-1,.,TRBV15,ATSRDRAGIAEAF
TRBJ1-6,.,TRBV6-5,ASSPPGYDSPLH
TRBJ2-1,.,TRBV21-1,ASTSGQVYNEQF
TRBJ1-6,TRBD1,TRBV6-2/TRBV6-3,ASSYGTANSPLH
TRBJ2-1,.,TRBV7-3,ASSSAKSNEQF
TRBJ2-7,TRBD2,TRBV11-2,ASSLGRGDEQY
TRBJ2-1,TRBD2,TRBV7-2,ASSLVFSAGGLNNEQF
TRBJ1-6,.,TRBV27,ASARTSSYNSPLH
TRBJ2-7,.,TRBV2,ASSRGTDEQY
TRBJ1-2,.,TRBV28,ANRHNYGYT
TRBJ2-7,.,TRBV10-3,AIKGDSYEQY
TRBJ2-1,TRBD1,TRBV27,ASRGQGYNEQF
TRBJ2-2,TRBD1,TRBV7-7,ASSPDRDLTGELF
TRBJ1-2,TRBD1,TRBV11-2,ASSLGQGINYGYT
TRBJ2-7,TRBD2,TRBV7-8,ASSVTSGGRVYEQY
TRBJ2-2,TRBD1,TRBV5-4,ASSKGQTGTGELF
TRBJ1-2,TRBD1,TRBV7-2,ASSLRGQLYGYT
TRBJ2-5,TRBD2,TRBV7-2,ASSSDDGLAETQY
TRBJ1-4,TRBD1,TRBV30,AWSLQGVATNEKLF
TRBJ1-4,.,TRBV19,ASSTPGAGGAGKNVF
TRBJ2-1,TRBD2,TRBV28,ASRAPEAGYNSYNEQF
TRBJ2-1,.,TRBV30,AWDGGSSYNEQF
TRBJ1-1,.,TRBV5-4,ASSPLTENTEAF
TRBJ1-6,TRBD1,TRBV2,ASSVKPGTGRSPLH
TRBJ1-1,.,TRBV5-4,ASRLDRNTEAF
TRBJ1-2,TRBD1,TRBV9,ASSTTGTEVGYT
TRBJ2-1,TRBD2,TRBV23-1,ASSHGIAGDLGNEQF
TRBJ2-5,TRBD2,TRBV29-1,SAGLAGTYQETQY
TRBJ1-5,TRBD1,TRBV6-5,ASSRDRSYQPQH
TRBJ2-2,.,TRBV9,ASSPRGDSNTGELF
TRBJ1-6,TRBD1,TRBV6-5,ASSTGTVFSPLH
TRBJ1-4,.,TRBV19,ASSTGQNNEKLF
TRBJ2-2,TRBD2,TRBV6-6,ASTIAGGNTGELF
TRBJ2-4,TRBD1,TRBV19,ASSIWLDRGRY
TRBJ2-7,.,TRBV19,ASGQTLYEQY
TRBJ1-5,.,TRBV28,ASTEQVSNQPQH
TRBJ1-5,TRBD1,TRBV2,ASSGGTGGDQPQH